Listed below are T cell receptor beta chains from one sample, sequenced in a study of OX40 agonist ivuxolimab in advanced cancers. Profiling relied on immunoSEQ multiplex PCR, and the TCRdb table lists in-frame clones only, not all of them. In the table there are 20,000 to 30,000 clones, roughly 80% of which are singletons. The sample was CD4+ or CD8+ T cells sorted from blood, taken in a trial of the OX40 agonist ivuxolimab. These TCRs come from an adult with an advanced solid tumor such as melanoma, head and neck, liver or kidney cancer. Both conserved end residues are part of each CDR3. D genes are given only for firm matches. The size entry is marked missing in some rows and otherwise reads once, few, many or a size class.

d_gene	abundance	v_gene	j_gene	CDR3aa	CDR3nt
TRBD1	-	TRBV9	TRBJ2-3	CASSVGGQGISGTDTQYF	TGTGCCAGCAGCGTGGGGGGACAGGGAATTTCTGGCACAGATACGCAGTATTTT
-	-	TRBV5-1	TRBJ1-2	CASSFLARDYGYTF	TGCGCCAGCAGCTTCTTAGCCAGGGACTATGGCTACACCTTC
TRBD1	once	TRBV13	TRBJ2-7	CASSHSGTGSYEQYF	TGTGCCAGCAGCCACTCCGGGACAGGGAGCTACGAGCAGTACTTC
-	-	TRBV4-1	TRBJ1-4	CASSLLKGATNEKLFF	TGCGCCAGCAGCCTCCTAAAGGGAGCAACTAATGAAAAACTGTTTTTT
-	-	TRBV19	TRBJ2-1	CASSVGSPGLNEQFF	TGTGCCAGTAGTGTCGGGTCCCCCGGCCTGAATGAGCAGTTCTTC
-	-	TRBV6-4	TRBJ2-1	CASSASGTPNEQFF	TGTGCCAGCAGTGCTTCAGGGACTCCCAATGAGCAGTTCTTC
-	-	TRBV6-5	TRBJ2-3	CASSYGLLGYTQYF	TGTGCCAGCAGTTACGGGCTGCTCGGTTATACGCAGTATTTT
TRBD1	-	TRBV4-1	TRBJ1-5	CASSQQGQGLDQPQHF	TGCGCCAGCAGCCAACAGGGACAGGGTCTCGATCAGCCCCAGCATTTT
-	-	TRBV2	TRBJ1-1	CASTGLVMNTEAFF	TGTGCCAGCACTGGGCTGGTGATGAACACTGAAGCTTTCTTT
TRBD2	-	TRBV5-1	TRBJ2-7	CASSPPGGSYEQYF	TGCGCCAGCTCCCCCCCGGGGGGTTCCTACGAGCAGTACTTC
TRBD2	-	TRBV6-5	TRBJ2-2	CASSYSWGGGELFF	TGTGCCAGCAGTTATAGCTGGGGGGGCGGGGAGCTGTTTTTT
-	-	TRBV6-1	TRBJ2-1	CASSDSWTDHNEQFF	TGTGCCAGCAGTGACTCCTGGACGGACCACAATGAGCAGTTCTTC
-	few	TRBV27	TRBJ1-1	CASTPGTGNTEAFF	TGTGCCAGCACCCCCGGGACTGGGAACACTGAAGCTTTCTTT
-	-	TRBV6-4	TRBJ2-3	CASSQTDTDTQYF	TGTGCCAGCAGCCAGACAGACACAGATACGCAGTATTTT
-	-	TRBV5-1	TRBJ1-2	CASSLERSGVVGYTF	TGCGCCAGCAGCTTGGAACGGAGTGGGGTAGTCGGCTACACCTTC
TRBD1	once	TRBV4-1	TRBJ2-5	CASSQDQEGGGETQYF	TGCGCCAGCAGCCAAGATCAAGAAGGGGGCGGGGAGACCCAGTACTTC
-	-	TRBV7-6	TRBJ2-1	CASSFGVNNEQFF	TGTGCCAGCAGCTTCGGGGTCAACAATGAGCAGTTCTTC
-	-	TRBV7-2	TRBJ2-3	CASSPWGRGTSTDTQYF	TGTGCCAGCAGCCCCTGGGGTCGGGGGACTAGCACAGATACGCAGTATTTT
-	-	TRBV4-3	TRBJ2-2	CASSNGQNTGELFF	TGCGCCAGCAGCAACGGACAGAACACCGGGGAGCTGTTTTTT
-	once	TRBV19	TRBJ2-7	CASSTTRYEQYF	TGTGCCAGTAGTACGACAAGATACGAGCAGTACTTC
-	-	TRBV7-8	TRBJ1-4	CASSLGSGSNEKLFF	TGTGCCAGCAGCTTAGGATCGGGGTCCAATGAAAAACTGTTTTTT
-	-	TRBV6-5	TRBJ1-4	CASSYSAGDLGEKLFF	TGTGCCAGCAGTTACTCGGCGGGGGATCTTGGCGAAAAACTGTTTTTT
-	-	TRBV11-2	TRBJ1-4	CASSLRVGEKLFF	TGTGCCAGCAGCTTACGGGTCGGCGAAAAACTGTTTTTT
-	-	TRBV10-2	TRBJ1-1	CASSFGLGDTEAFF	TGCGCCAGCAGTTTCGGTCTTGGGGACACTGAAGCTTTCTTT